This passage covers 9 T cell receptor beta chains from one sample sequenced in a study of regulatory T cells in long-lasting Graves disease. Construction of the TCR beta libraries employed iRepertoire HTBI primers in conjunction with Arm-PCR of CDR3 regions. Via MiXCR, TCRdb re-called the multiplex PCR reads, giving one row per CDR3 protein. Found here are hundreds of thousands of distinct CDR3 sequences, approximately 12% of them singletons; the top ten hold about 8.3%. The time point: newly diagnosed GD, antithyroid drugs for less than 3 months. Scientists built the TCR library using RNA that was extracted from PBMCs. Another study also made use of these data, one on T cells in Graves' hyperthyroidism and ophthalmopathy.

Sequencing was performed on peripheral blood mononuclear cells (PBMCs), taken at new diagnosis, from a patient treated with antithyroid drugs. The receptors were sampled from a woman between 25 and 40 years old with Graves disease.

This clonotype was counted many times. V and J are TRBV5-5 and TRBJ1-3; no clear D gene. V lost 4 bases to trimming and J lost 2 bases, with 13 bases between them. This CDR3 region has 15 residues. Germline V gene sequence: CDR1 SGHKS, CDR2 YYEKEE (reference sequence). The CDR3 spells CASSPETRPGNTIYF. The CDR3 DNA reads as TGTGCCAGCAGCCCGGAGACACGGCCTGGAAACACCATATATTTT.

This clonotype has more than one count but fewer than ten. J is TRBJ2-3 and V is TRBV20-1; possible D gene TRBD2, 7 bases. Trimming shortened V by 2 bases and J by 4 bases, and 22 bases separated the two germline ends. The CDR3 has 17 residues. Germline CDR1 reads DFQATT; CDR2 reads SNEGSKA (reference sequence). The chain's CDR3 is CSARQGSGKVGADTQYF. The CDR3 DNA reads TGCAGTGCTAGACAGGGGAGCGGGAAAGTTGGAGCAGATACGCAGTATTTT.

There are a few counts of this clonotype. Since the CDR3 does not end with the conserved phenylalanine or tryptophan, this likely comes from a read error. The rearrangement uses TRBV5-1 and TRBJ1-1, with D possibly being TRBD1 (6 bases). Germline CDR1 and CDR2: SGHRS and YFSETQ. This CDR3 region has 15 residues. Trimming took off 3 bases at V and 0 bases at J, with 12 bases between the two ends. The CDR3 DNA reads TGCGCCAGCAGCTCCTGGACAGTCATGAACACTGAAGCTTTCCTT. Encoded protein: CASSSWTVMNTEAFL.

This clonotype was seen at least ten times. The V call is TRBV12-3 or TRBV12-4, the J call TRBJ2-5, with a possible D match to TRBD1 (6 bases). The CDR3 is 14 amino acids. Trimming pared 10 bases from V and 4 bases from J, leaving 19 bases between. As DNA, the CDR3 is TGTGCCACCAAATCTCAGGGGCCAGGAGAGACCCAGTACTTC. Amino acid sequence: CATKSQGPGETQYF.

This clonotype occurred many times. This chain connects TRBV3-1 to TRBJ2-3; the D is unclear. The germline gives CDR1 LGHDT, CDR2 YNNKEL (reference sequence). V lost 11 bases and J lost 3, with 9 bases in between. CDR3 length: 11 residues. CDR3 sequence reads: CASQRTDTQYF. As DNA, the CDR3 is TGTGCCTCCCAGAGGACAGATACGCAGTATTTT.

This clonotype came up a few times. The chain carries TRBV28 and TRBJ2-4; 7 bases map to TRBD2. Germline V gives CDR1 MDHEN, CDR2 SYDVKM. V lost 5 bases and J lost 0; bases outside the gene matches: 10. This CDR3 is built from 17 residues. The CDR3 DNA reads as TGTGCCAGCAGTCCGCTAAGACTAGCCCAAGCCAAAAACATTCAGTACTTC. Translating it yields CASSPLRLAQAKNIQYF.

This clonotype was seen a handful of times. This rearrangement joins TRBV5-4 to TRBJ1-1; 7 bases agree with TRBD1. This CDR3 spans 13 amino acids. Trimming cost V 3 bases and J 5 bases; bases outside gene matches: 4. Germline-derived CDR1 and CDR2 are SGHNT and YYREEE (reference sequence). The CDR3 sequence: CASSSRDRTEAFF. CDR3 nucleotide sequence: TGTGCCAGCAGCTCCCGGGACAGAACTGAAGCTTTCTTT.

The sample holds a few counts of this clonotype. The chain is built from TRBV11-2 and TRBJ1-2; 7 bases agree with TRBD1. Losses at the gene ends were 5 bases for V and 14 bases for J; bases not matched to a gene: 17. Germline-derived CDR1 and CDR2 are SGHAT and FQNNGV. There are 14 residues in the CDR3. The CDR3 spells CASSIRTGRPQLTF. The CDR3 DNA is TGTGCCAGCAGCATACGGACAGGCCGCCCTCAACTAACCTTC.

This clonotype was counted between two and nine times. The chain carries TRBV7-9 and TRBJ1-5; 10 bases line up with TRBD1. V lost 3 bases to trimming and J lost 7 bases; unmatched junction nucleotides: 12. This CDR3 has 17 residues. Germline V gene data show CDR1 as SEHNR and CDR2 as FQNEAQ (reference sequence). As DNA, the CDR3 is TGTGCCAGCAGCTTTGTCCCGGGACAGGGGCCCTCACAGCCCCAGCATTTT. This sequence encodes CASSFVPGQGPSQPQHF.